Listed below are T cell receptor beta chains from one sample, sequenced in a study of CD8 T cells in ankylosing spondylitis. TCRdb analysed the 5' RACE reads with MiXCR anew, one entry per CDR3 protein. The sample has over 700,000 distinct CDR3 sequences; 15% to 20% are singletons. Sequenced material: blood, either unsorted or a sorted T cell fraction (not recorded which). These receptors were obtained from a male donor with ankylosing spondylitis. Both conserved end residues are part of each CDR3. Fields, in order: J gene, V gene, D gene, clone size, CDR3 DNA, CDR3 protein. A D gene is named only where the DNA matches it firmly. Size tells how often a clone was seen (once, few, many) or the class of an expanded clone, and some rows leave it out.

J gene: TRBJ2-5
V gene: TRBV20-1
D gene: TRBD2
clone size: -
CDR3 DNA: TGCAGTGCTAGAGATCGATCTAGCGGGGGGTACCAAGAGACCCAGTACTTC
CDR3 protein: CSARDRSSGGYQETQYF

J gene: TRBJ2-2
V gene: TRBV10-3
D gene: -
clone size: -
CDR3 DNA: TGTGCCATCGGCAGGGATTTCGCGAACACCGGGGAGCTGTTTTTT
CDR3 protein: CAIGRDFANTGELFF

J gene: TRBJ1-4
V gene: TRBV12-3/TRBV12-4
D gene: -
clone size: many
CDR3 DNA: TGTGCCAGCAGTCCCCGGGGGGGGCGCAGGGAAAAACTGTTTTTT
CDR3 protein: CASSPRGGRREKLFF

J gene: TRBJ1-2
V gene: TRBV5-1
D gene: TRBD1
clone size: few
CDR3 DNA: TGCGCCAGTAGCAGGGGGACACGGGTCTATGGCTACACCTTC
CDR3 protein: CASSRGTRVYGYTF

J gene: TRBJ2-7
V gene: TRBV9
D gene: TRBD1
clone size: -
CDR3 DNA: TGTGCCAGCAGCCAAGGGGTAGGGACAGCCTACGAGCAGTACTTC
CDR3 protein: CASSQGVGTAYEQYF

J gene: TRBJ2-1
V gene: TRBV12-3/TRBV12-4
D gene: -
clone size: -
CDR3 DNA: TGTGCCAGCAGATCCCGGCAGGGCCCTTTATACAATGAGCAGTTCTTC
CDR3 protein: CASRSRQGPLYNEQFF

J gene: TRBJ2-7
V gene: TRBV11-2
D gene: TRBD1
clone size: few
CDR3 DNA: TGTGCCAGCAGCCAGGGGGATGTGGAGAGCCTCTACGAGCAGTACTTC
CDR3 protein: CASSQGDVESLYEQYF

J gene: TRBJ1-1
V gene: TRBV20-1
D gene: -
clone size: few
CDR3 DNA: TGCAGTGCTAGAGGTCCGGCAGACGAAGCTTTCTTT
CDR3 protein: CSARGPADEAFF

J gene: TRBJ2-5
V gene: TRBV5-1
D gene: -
clone size: -
CDR3 DNA: TGCGCCAGCAGCTTGATGTCAGTTCAAGAGACCCAGTACTTC
CDR3 protein: CASSLMSVQETQYF

J gene: TRBJ1-1
V gene: TRBV12-3/TRBV12-4
D gene: -
clone size: -
CDR3 DNA: TGTGCCAGCAGCACTTCGGGTGGGGGCTGGGACACTGAAGCTTTCTTT
CDR3 protein: CASSTSGGGWDTEAFF

J gene: TRBJ2-2
V gene: TRBV5-6
D gene: -
clone size: many
CDR3 DNA: TGTGCCAGCAGCTTGACCTGGATAGGGGAGGATGCCGGGGAGCTGTTTTTT
CDR3 protein: CASSLTWIGEDAGELFF

J gene: TRBJ2-7
V gene: TRBV12-3/TRBV12-4
D gene: -
clone size: -
CDR3 DNA: TGTGCCAGCAGTTTCGGTCACGAGCAGTACTTC
CDR3 protein: CASSFGHEQYF

J gene: TRBJ1-1
V gene: TRBV4-2
D gene: TRBD1
clone size: few
CDR3 DNA: TGTGCCAGCAGCCAACGACAGGGGGTAGCTGAAGCTTTCTTT
CDR3 protein: CASSQRQGVAEAFF

J gene: TRBJ2-7
V gene: TRBV29-1
D gene: TRBD2
clone size: few
CDR3 DNA: TGCAGCGTTGGGGGGGGACTAGCGGGAAGATCCTACGAGCAGTACTTC
CDR3 protein: CSVGGGLAGRSYEQYF

J gene: TRBJ1-1
V gene: TRBV20-1
D gene: TRBD1
clone size: -
CDR3 DNA: TGCAGTGCCACGCCGGACAGGGAAGCTTTCTTT
CDR3 protein: CSATPDREAFF

J gene: TRBJ1-1
V gene: TRBV6-2/TRBV6-3
D gene: -
clone size: once
CDR3 DNA: TGTGCCAGCAGACCCCCCGGAGGGACACCCACTGAAGCTTTCTTT
CDR3 protein: CASRPPGGTPTEAFF

J gene: TRBJ2-1
V gene: TRBV15
D gene: -
clone size: few
CDR3 DNA: TGTGCCACCAGCAGAGATCTGCTAGCGTCTTACAATGAGCAGTTCTTC
CDR3 protein: CATSRDLLASYNEQFF

J gene: TRBJ2-5
V gene: TRBV11-2
D gene: -
clone size: -
CDR3 DNA: TGTGCCAGCAGCCGATTAGATACCGGGGGCTATGAGACCCAGTACTTC
CDR3 protein: CASSRLDTGGYETQYF

J gene: TRBJ2-5
V gene: TRBV6-2/TRBV6-3
D gene: TRBD2
clone size: few
CDR3 DNA: TGTGCCAGCAGTTACCCTGGGGGTTCCGGGAGGGAGACCCAGTACTTC
CDR3 protein: CASSYPGGSGRETQYF

J gene: TRBJ2-7
V gene: TRBV20-1
D gene: TRBD1
clone size: -
CDR3 DNA: TGCAGTGCTAGAGATCAGGACAGGGAGTACGAGCAGTACTTC
CDR3 protein: CSARDQDREYEQYF

J gene: TRBJ2-1
V gene: TRBV29-1
D gene: TRBD2
clone size: few
CDR3 DNA: TGCAGCGCCCGAAAGGAGCGGGAGGCCTACCGGAATGAGCAGTTCTTC
CDR3 protein: CSARKEREAYRNEQFF

J gene: TRBJ1-3
V gene: TRBV7-2
D gene: -
clone size: -
CDR3 DNA: TGTGCCAGCAGCTTACTGGACTCTGGAAACACCATATATTTT
CDR3 protein: CASSLLDSGNTIYF

J gene: TRBJ2-2
V gene: TRBV12-3/TRBV12-4
D gene: -
clone size: few
CDR3 DNA: TGTGCCAGCAGTTTCCTGACAACCACCGGGGAGCTGTTTTTT
CDR3 protein: CASSFLTTTGELFF

J gene: TRBJ1-1
V gene: TRBV10-3
D gene: -
clone size: -
CDR3 DNA: TGTGCCATCAGTGAGGGGCCGAACACTGAAGCTTTCTTT
CDR3 protein: CAISEGPNTEAFF

J gene: TRBJ2-1
V gene: TRBV20-1
D gene: -
clone size: -
CDR3 DNA: TGCAGTGCTAGTTGGGATAATGAGCAGTTCTTC
CDR3 protein: CSASWDNEQFF

J gene: TRBJ2-1
V gene: TRBV3-1
D gene: -
clone size: -
CDR3 DNA: TGTGCCAGCAGCCGAACTAGGGGGAATGAGCAGTTCTTC
CDR3 protein: CASSRTRGNEQFF

J gene: TRBJ2-7
V gene: TRBV7-9
D gene: TRBD2
clone size: -
CDR3 DNA: TGTGCCAGCAGCTCCCCCGGGACTAGCGGCGTCTACGAGCAGTACTTC
CDR3 protein: CASSSPGTSGVYEQYF

J gene: TRBJ2-5
V gene: TRBV4-3
D gene: -
clone size: few
CDR3 DNA: TGCGCCATCGAGCCTGATCGGGCGCGGGAGACCCAGTACTTC
CDR3 protein: CAIEPDRARETQYF

J gene: TRBJ2-7
V gene: TRBV29-1
D gene: -
clone size: few
CDR3 DNA: TGCAGCGTCTACCAGGGGTACGAGCAGTACTTC
CDR3 protein: CSVYQGYEQYF